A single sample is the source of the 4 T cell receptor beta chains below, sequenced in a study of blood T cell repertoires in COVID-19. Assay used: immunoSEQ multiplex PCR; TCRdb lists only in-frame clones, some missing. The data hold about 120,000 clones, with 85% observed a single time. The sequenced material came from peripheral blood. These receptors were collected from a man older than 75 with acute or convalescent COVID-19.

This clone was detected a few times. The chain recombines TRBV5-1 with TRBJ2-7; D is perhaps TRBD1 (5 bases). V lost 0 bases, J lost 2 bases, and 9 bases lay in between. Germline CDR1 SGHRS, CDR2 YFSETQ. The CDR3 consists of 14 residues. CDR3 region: CASSLGQTAYEQYF. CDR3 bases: TGCGCCAGCAGCTTGGGACAGACCGCCTACGAGCAGTACTTC.

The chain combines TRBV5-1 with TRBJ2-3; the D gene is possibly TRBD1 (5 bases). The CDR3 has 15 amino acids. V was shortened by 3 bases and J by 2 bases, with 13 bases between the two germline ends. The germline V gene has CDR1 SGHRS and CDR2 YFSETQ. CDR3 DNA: TGCGCCAGCAGCTCGAACCAGGGCGACACAGATACGCAGTATTTT. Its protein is CASSSNQGDTDTQYF.

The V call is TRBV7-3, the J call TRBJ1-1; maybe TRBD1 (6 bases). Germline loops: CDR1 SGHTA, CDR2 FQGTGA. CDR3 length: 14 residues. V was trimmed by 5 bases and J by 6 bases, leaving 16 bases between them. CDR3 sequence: CASSPQGPVAEAFF. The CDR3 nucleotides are TGTGCCAGCAGCCCACAGGGTCCTGTTGCTGAAGCTTTCTTT.

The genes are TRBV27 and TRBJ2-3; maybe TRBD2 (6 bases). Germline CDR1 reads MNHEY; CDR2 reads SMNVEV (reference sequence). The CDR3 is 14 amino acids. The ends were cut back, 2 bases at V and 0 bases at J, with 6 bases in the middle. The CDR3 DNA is TGTGCCAGCAGTTTAACTAGCAGCACAGATACGCAGTATTTT. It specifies CASSLTSSTDTQYF.